The sequence of this TCR beta chain was determined in a study of blood T cell repertoires in COVID-19. Across the study: The United States, Italy and Spain were the sources of the acute and convalescent COVID-19 samples. PBMCs, B-cell-depleted T cells, or T cells provided the cDNA or gDNA that made up the material.

Original analysis: Scientists estimated how many nucleated cells there were by amplifying reference gene primers. Libraries were prepared by immunoSEQ multiplex PCR; TCRdb keeps only in-frame clonotypes and omits some of them. That table supplies the V and J calls and clone size; D and trimming were determined from the DNA. The sample holds about 70,000 clones, 75% to 85% seen once. The V gene's germline CDR1 is SEHNR and CDR2 FQNEAQ (reference sequence). V dropped 1 base and J dropped 5 bases, with 11 bases sitting between them. The CDR3 has 14 residues. The receptor comes from a woman between 65 and 79 years old with acute or convalescent COVID-19. The V gene is TRBV7-9, the J gene TRBJ1-2; D is possibly TRBD1 (6 bases). The sample comprised peripheral blood. CDR3 amino acids: CASSLDRARYGYTF. The CDR3 nucleotides are TGTGCCAGCAGCTTAGACAGGGCGAGATATGGCTACACCTTC.